One sample yielded the 7 T cell receptor beta chains listed below, sequenced in a study of T cells in Graves' hyperthyroidism and ophthalmopathy. RNA transcripts gave rise to amplified TCR beta CDR3 regions. First-round RT-PCR with HTBI primers amplified the TCR CDR3 region. TCRdb re-derived calls from the multiplex PCR reads in MiXCR, one entry per CDR3 protein. The top ten hold around 24% of the sample, which has hundreds of thousands of distinct CDR3 sequences, roughly 13% seen once. Sequencing input: blood. The receptors shown here come from a woman aged 25 to 39 with Graves' hyperthyroidism.

The chain is built from TRBV20-1 and TRBJ1-3; TRBD1 is a possible D gene (6 bases). The CDR3 covers 15 residues. CDR1 DFQATT and CDR2 SNEGSKA come from the germline V gene (reference sequence). Trimming stripped 6 bases from V and 0 bases from J, with 15 bases between. CDR3 sequence: CSAFRGGLSGNTIYF. For the CDR3, the DNA is TGCAGTGCCTTTAGGGGGGGACTCTCTGGAAACACCATATATTTT.

This clonotype has more than one count but fewer than ten. J is TRBJ2-1 and V is TRBV20-1, with D perhaps being TRBD1 or TRBD2 (5 bases each). CDR3 size: 13 residues. Germline V gene data show CDR1 as DFQATT and CDR2 as SNEGSKA (reference sequence). The V end lost 6 bases, the J end lost 6 bases, and 15 bases lay between the germline ends. The CDR3 protein is CSASRDATNEQFF. CDR3 nucleotide sequence: TGCAGTGCCTCCCGGGACGCCACCAATGAGCAGTTCTTC.

This clonotype has just a few counts. The chain has TRBV9 and TRBJ2-5; 12 positions agree with TRBD2. The CDR3 has 15 amino acids. CDR1 is SGDLS and CDR2 is YYNGEE in the germline V gene. With V trimmed by 4 bases and J by 5 bases, 6 bases remained unmatched. CDR3 coding DNA: TGTGCCAGCAGCAGGACTAGCGGGATACGGGAGACCCAGTACTTC. It codes for CASSRTSGIRETQYF.

The chain joins TRBV11-2 to TRBJ2-3, with 7 bases that match TRBD2. V was clipped by 0 bases and J by 5 bases; unmatched bases: 2. The CDR3 covers 14 residues. Germline V gives CDR1 SGHAT, CDR2 FQNNGV. The CDR3 loop reads CASSLEPSGDTQYF. The CDR3 region has the DNA TGTGCCAGCAGCTTAGAGCCTAGCGGAGATACGCAGTATTTT.

The V gene is TRBV30, the J gene TRBJ2-1, with no clear D. This CDR3 spans 15 amino acids. V was clipped by 6 bases and J by 0 bases, with 15 bases between them. CDR1 is GTSNPN and CDR2 is SVGIG in the germline V gene (reference sequence). DNA for the CDR3: TGTGCCTGCGAACTCTCTCGGAGCTCCTACAATGAGCAGTTCTTC. Amino acids: CACELSRSSYNEQFF.

A few counts support this clonotype. This chain links TRBV5-5 with TRBJ2-1; TRBD1 aligns across 7 bases. CDR3 length equals 16 residues. V gave up 3 bases and J gave up 0 bases; unmatched junction bases: 6. Germline lookup yields CDR1 SGHKS and CDR2 YYEKEE (reference sequence). DNA of the CDR3: TGTGCCAGCAGCTCGGGACAGCCGAGCTCCTACAATGAGCAGTTCTTC. This encodes CASSSGQPSSYNEQFF.

This clonotype has a count of ten or more. The rearrangement joins TRBV19 to TRBJ2-5; perhaps TRBD2 as D (6 bases). Germline CDR1 and CDR2: LNHDA and SQIVND (reference sequence). The CDR3 has 16 residues. Deletions cut 1 base from V and 2 bases from J, with 14 bases between. CDR3 DNA: TGTGCCAGTAGTATAGCGACGCGGGGTGGACAAGAGACCCAGTACTTC. Translation gives CASSIATRGGQETQYF.